This T cell receptor (beta chain) was captured in a study of cytomegalovirus exposure and HLA in healthy donors. The wider study: Roughly 179 million T cells yielded about 120 million unique TCR beta sequences, as an earlier analysis found.

About this clone: Antigen: not known.

Both 60 Vbeta primers and 13 Jbeta primers went into the PCR. Clones were read by immunoSEQ multiplex PCR, and TCRdb kept only the in-frame ones, dropping some. This sample has approximately 120,000 clones, with about three quarters found just once. General study findings and limits: TCR beta chain V- and J-gene trimming was linked, in a later analysis, to a missense variant in DCLRE1C. In vitro testing confirmed a few CMV-associated chains as specific for CMV antigens.

V was clipped by 3 bases and J by 4 bases; unmatched bases: 5. The CDR3 runs 14 residues. Looked up from germline, CDR1 is SQVTM and CDR2 is ANQGSEA. V usage is TRBV29-1 and J usage is TRBJ2-5; 10 bases agree with TRBD1. The source of this sequence is a woman aged 55-69 years in good health and CMV-seropositive. Sequencing was performed on PBMCs. CDR3 bases: TGCAGCGTTGAGGGACAGGGGAGTTCAGAGACCCAGTACTTC. Its translation is CSVEGQGSSETQYF.